These 15 T cell receptor beta chains came from one sample sequenced in a study of response to subunit inactivated influenza vaccine. TCRdb reprocessed the RT-PCR reads with MiXCR, giving one entry per CDR3 protein. The table shows some 480,000 distinct CDR3 sequences, with 11% occurring only once. The specimen comprised PBMCs from blood, sampled around seven weeks after vaccination. The receptors stem from a man aged 45 to 65 who received an inactivated influenza vaccine.

This clonotype occurred a few times. The chain links TRBV11-2 to TRBJ2-7; no definite D call. In germline, CDR1 is SGHAT, CDR2 FQNNGV. The CDR3 consists of 13 residues. Trimming left V 2 bases short and J 2 bases short, with 7 bases between. The CDR3 DNA is TGTGCCAGCAGCTTAAGAGCAGCCTACGAGCAGTACTTC. It encodes CASSLRAAYEQYF. The full variable domain, rest sourced from reference TRBV11-2 and TRBJ2-7, is EAGVAQSPRYKIIEKRQSVAFWCNPISGHATLYWYQQILGQGPKLLIQFQNNGVVDDSQLPKDRFSAERLKGVDSTLKIQPAKLEDSAVYLCASSLRAAYEQYFGPGTRLTVT.

Remarks on this clonotype: Germline and junction disagree at one end, which may indicate a read error. The chain has TRBV6-1 and TRBJ2-7; 10 bases are shared with TRBD1. Germline V gives CDR1 MNHNS, CDR2 SASEGT. There are 15 residues in the CDR3. The CDR3, as DNA: TGTGGCAGCAGCCGGCCGGGACAGGGGTTTTACGAGCAGTACTTC. It is translated as CGSSRPGQGFYEQYF.

The chain recombines TRBV2 with TRBJ2-3; D may correspond to TRBD1 or TRBD2 (5 bases each). Germline V gene lookup returns CDR1 SNHLY and CDR2 FYNNEI. This CDR3 region has 12 residues. V lost 9 bases to trimming and J lost 6 bases, with 13 bases between them. The CDR3 protein is CARAPGRDTQYF. The CDR3 DNA reads as TGTGCCAGGGCGCCGGGGCGTGATACGCAGTATTTT.

The V gene is TRBV3-1, the J gene TRBJ2-1; D might be TRBD2 (6 bases). Germline V gene lookup returns CDR1 LGHDT and CDR2 YNNKEL (reference sequence). V was trimmed by 5 bases and J by 8 bases, leaving 13 bases between them. The CDR3 is 13 amino acids. DNA of the CDR3: TGTGCCAGCAGCAGGGGACTGGGCGATGAGCAGTTCTTC. The encoded protein is CASSRGLGDEQFF.

This chain uses TRBV6-2 or TRBV6-3 with TRBJ2-7; D gene uncertain. Trimming left V 6 bases short and J 1 base short, with 16 bases between. CDR1 MNHEY and CDR2 SVGEGT come from the germline V gene. The CDR3 totals 15 residues. CDR3 amino acids: CASSLSLWGSYEQYF. The CDR3 DNA reads as TGTGCCAGCAGCCTCTCCTTATGGGGATCCTACGAGCAGTACTTC.

This clonotype has only a few counts. The chain has TRBV24-1 and TRBJ2-3; D is possibly TRBD1 or TRBD2 (5 bases each). V lost 2 bases and J lost 0, with 11 bases in between. Germline-derived CDR1 and CDR2 are KGHDR and SFDVKD. This CDR3 comprises 16 residues. In DNA form, the CDR3 reads TGTGCCACCAGTGATTCGCCGGGACGCAGCACAGATACGCAGTATTTT. Amino acid sequence: CATSDSPGRSTDTQYF.

This clonotype was counted between two and nine times. This sequence joins TRBV9 and TRBJ2-7, with D hard to call. V was cut by 0 bases and J by 4 bases, with 14 bases left in between. The CDR3 loop spans 15 amino acids. CDR1 SGDLS and CDR2 YYNGEE come from the germline V gene. CDR3 amino acids: CASSVGIEEWYEQYF. The CDR3 nucleotides are TGTGCCAGCAGCGTAGGCATAGAGGAGTGGTACGAGCAGTACTTC.

This chain uses TRBV20-1 with TRBJ2-5, with 7 bases matching TRBD1. The germline gives CDR1 DFQATT, CDR2 SNEGSKA (reference sequence). Trimming at V came to 1 base and at J to 4 bases, leaving 9 bases not matched to a gene. The CDR3 totals 15 residues. CDR3 nucleotides: TGCAGTGCTAGAGGCTCATCACAGGGGCGAGAGACCCAGTACTTC. Encoded protein: CSARGSSQGRETQYF.

This clonotype was detected many times. The V gene is TRBV29-1, the J gene TRBJ1-1, with D maybe TRBD1 (5 bases). Looked up from germline, CDR1 is SQVTM and CDR2 is ANQGSEA. The length of the CDR3 is 19 residues. The V end was cut by 2 bases, the J end by 5 bases, with 30 bases between. The CDR3 region has the DNA TGCAGCGTTGAAATGGGAACTCCCCGACGGGGACCGCCTGGGACTGAAGCTTTCTTT. It translates to CSVEMGTPRRGPPGTEAFF.

The rearrangement joins TRBV24-1 to TRBJ2-7; 8 bases match TRBD2. The CDR3 runs 13 residues. The germline gives CDR1 KGHDR, CDR2 SFDVKD. The trim removed 4 bases at V and 3 bases at J, leaving 1 base unmatched. The CDR3, as DNA: TGTGCCACCAGTGACGGGGGGGACTACGAGCAGTACTTC. Amino acid sequence: CATSDGGDYEQYF.

Comment on this clonotype: Germline is not matched at one junction end, which may reflect a read error. The V and J genes are TRBV24-1 and TRBJ2-3; 11 bases map to TRBD1. Germline CDR1 is KGHDR and CDR2 is SFDVKD. The CDR3 loop spans 16 amino acids. CDR3: CATSAWTGGVSDTHYF. As DNA, the CDR3 is TGTGCCACCAGTGCCTGGACAGGGGGCGTCTCCGATACGCACTATTTT.

The table lists this clonotype with a few counts. V is TRBV15 and J is TRBJ2-3, with 10 bases lining up with TRBD2. V lost 8 bases to trimming and J lost 6 bases; unmatched junction nucleotides: 8. CDR3 length equals 14 residues. Germline CDR1 is LNHNV and CDR2 is YYDKDF (reference sequence). DNA of the CDR3: TGTGCCACCCGGGCTAGCGGGAGCAGGGATACGCAGTATTTT. It specifies CATRASGSRDTQYF.

This clonotype came up a few times. The chain joins TRBV29-1 to TRBJ2-5; tentatively, D is TRBD2 (5 bases). CDR3 length: 9 residues. V was pared by 7 bases and J by 5 bases, with 5 bases between. From germline, CDR1 is SQVTM and CDR2 ANQGSEA. The CDR3 region is CSERETQYF. For the CDR3, the DNA is TGCAGCGAGCGGGAGACCCAGTACTTC.

The sample holds a few counts of this clonotype. The gene calls are TRBV3-1 and TRBJ2-7; D possibly corresponds to TRBD2 (5 bases). CDR1 is LGHDT and CDR2 is YNNKEL in the germline V gene (reference sequence). The CDR3 sequence is 16 residues long. The V gene lost 3 bases and the J gene lost 6 bases, with 21 bases spanning the gap. CDR3 in amino acids: CASSQGRGVTLREQYF. The CDR3 bases are TGTGCCAGCAGCCAGGGTCGGGGTGTCACCCTTCGCGAGCAGTACTTC.

This clonotype was seen a handful of times. The chain combines TRBV20-1 with TRBJ1-2; 9 nucleotides match TRBD1. Germline values: CDR1 DFQATT, CDR2 SNEGSKA (reference sequence). The CDR3 has 18 amino acids. V dropped 1 base and J dropped 2; count of bases not matched to a gene: 14. The CDR3 DNA reads as TGCAGTGCTAGAGGGTTATGGGGACAGGGAAGGAGGAACTATGGCTACACCTTC. It is translated as CSARGLWGQGRRNYGYTF.